These 26 T cell receptor beta chains originate from one sample sequenced in a study of shared clonotypes between healthy human individuals. Profiled with immunoSEQ multiplex PCR; TCRdb holds only in-frame clones, not every one. The sample yields around 2,000,000 clones, 85% to 95% seen once. Sequencing input: naive CD4+ T cells sorted from blood. As to subset: CD45RA+ positively selected. These receptors were obtained from a man aged 18 to 29 in good health.

This clone was counted between two and nine times. The V call is TRBV27, the J call TRBJ2-2; TRBD1 might be the D (5 bases). The CDR3 runs to 15 residues. Germline V gives CDR1 MNHEY, CDR2 SMNVEV (reference sequence). Trimming removed 6 bases from V and 7 bases from J, with 18 bases in between. CDR3 region: CASRYRTGLVGELFF. Here the CDR3 DNA reads TGTGCCAGCAGGTACAGGACGGGTCTTGTCGGGGAGCTGTTTTTT.

The V call is TRBV30, the J call TRBJ2-5; 14 bases are shared with TRBD2. The CDR3 runs to 13 residues. Germline values: CDR1 GTSNPN, CDR2 SVGIG (reference sequence). V was pared by 7 bases and J by 6 bases, with 4 bases of the junction left unmatched. As DNA, the CDR3 is TGTGCCTACGGGACTAGCGGGGGAAAGACCCAGTACTTC. It specifies CAYGTSGGKTQYF.

J is TRBJ2-7 and V is TRBV10-1; D gene unclear. V lost 4 bases and J lost 7, with 11 bases in between. The CDR3 sequence is 12 residues long. The germline V gene has CDR1 WNHNN and CDR2 SYGVQD (reference sequence). CDR3 residues: CASSGPLREQYF. The CDR3 nucleotides read TGCGCCAGCAGTGGCCCACTCAGGGAGCAGTACTTC.

The rearrangement joins TRBV28 to TRBJ1-1, with D perhaps TRBD1 (5 bases). From germline, CDR1 is MDHEN and CDR2 SYDVKM. Between the trimmed V and J ends, which lost 3 bases and 0 bases, there was a span of 14 bases. The CDR3 is 16 residues long. The CDR3 loop reads CASSFVGDLLNTEAFF. Written as DNA, the CDR3 is TGTGCCAGCAGTTTTGTCGGGGACCTTTTGAACACTGAAGCTTTCTTT. The whole variable domain, filled in from reference TRBV28 and TRBJ1-1, reads DVKVTQSSRYLVKRTGEKVFLECVQDMDHENMFWYRQDPGLGLRLIYFSYDVKMKEKGDIPEGYSVSREKKERFSLILESASTNQTSMYLCASSFVGDLLNTEAFFGQGTRLTVV.

The chain uses TRBV15 and TRBJ1-5, with D uncertain. The germline gives CDR1 LNHNV, CDR2 YYDKDF (reference sequence). V shed 5 bases and J shed 6 bases, with 11 bases lying between them. The CDR3 is 13 residues long. The CDR3 spells CATSPRRGQPQHF. CDR3 coding DNA: TGTGCCACCAGCCCTAGGCGGGGTCAGCCCCAGCATTTT.

The chain is built from TRBV5-1 and TRBJ1-2; D not certain. CDR3 length: 15 residues. The germline CDR1 and CDR2 sequences are SGHRS and YFSETQ. Trimming took off 2 bases at V and 0 bases at J, with 11 bases between the two ends. CDR3: CASSFDPSPNYGYTF. The DNA for the CDR3 is TGCGCCAGCAGCTTTGATCCCAGTCCTAACTATGGCTACACCTTC.

The CDR3 here is CASSPGGMDEKLFF. In nucleotides, the CDR3 is TGTGCCAGCAGTCCCGGTGGGATGGATGAAAAACTGTTTTTT. The rearrangement uses TRBV28 and TRBJ1-4; D gene uncertain. Germline assignment: CDR1 MDHEN and CDR2 SYDVKM. Trimming took 5 bases from V and 6 from J, leaving 13 bases between them. The CDR3 is 14 residues long.

This chain links TRBV7-8 with TRBJ2-2; TRBD2 matches at 12 bases. J was trimmed by 4 bases and V by 1 base; bases with no gene match: 1. CDR3 length: 16 amino acids. Germline V gives CDR1 SGHVS, CDR2 FQNEAQ. CDR3 sequence reads: CASSLGTSGTTGELFF. The CDR3 DNA sequence: TGTGCCAGCAGCTTAGGGACTAGCGGGACCACCGGGGAGCTGTTTTTT.

V usage is TRBV7-9 and J usage is TRBJ2-5, with TRBD1 matching over 7 bases. Germline-derived CDR1 and CDR2 are SEHNR and FQNEAQ (reference sequence). V shed 5 bases, J shed 5 bases, and the junction held 17 bases outside the gene matches. This CDR3 has 17 residues. The CDR3 region is CASSPHRDSRLSETQYF. The CDR3 DNA follows: TGTGCCAGCAGCCCCCACCGGGACAGCCGCTTAAGCGAGACCCAGTACTTC.

This chain connects TRBV2 to TRBJ1-5; D uncertain. The CDR3 is made up of 15 amino acids. The V gene lost 4 bases and the J gene lost 6 bases, with 16 bases spanning the gap. Germline CDR1 is SNHLY and CDR2 is FYNNEI. CDR3 protein: CASSVYGNVGQPQHF. The CDR3 DNA sequence: TGTGCCAGCAGTGTGTATGGAAACGTAGGTCAGCCCCAGCATTTT.

The V call is TRBV9, the J call TRBJ2-2; tentative D call: TRBD2 (5 bases). V lost 0 bases and J lost 6, with 15 bases in between. The CDR3 runs to 16 residues. Germline V gene data show CDR1 as SGDLS and CDR2 as YYNGEE. The CDR3 sequence: CASSVDGGFMAGELFF. Here the CDR3 DNA reads TGTGCCAGCAGCGTAGACGGAGGTTTTATGGCCGGGGAGCTGTTTTTT.

This clone has just one count. This rearrangement joins TRBV9 to TRBJ2-7; D gene uncertain. V was shortened by 0 bases and J by 2 bases, with 9 bases between the two germline ends. The CDR3 runs 14 residues. CDR1 SGDLS and CDR2 YYNGEE come from the germline V gene. The CDR3 DNA is TGTGCCAGCAGCGTAGCGCAGTCTGCCTACGAGCAGTACTTC. This sequence encodes CASSVAQSAYEQYF.

The J gene is TRBJ2-1, the V gene TRBV6-4; 11 bases are a match to TRBD2. Trimming took 6 bases from V and 6 from J; bases not matched to a gene: 7. The CDR3 loop spans 15 amino acids. The germline V gene encodes CDR1 MRHNA and CDR2 SNTAGT. The CDR3 bases are TGTGCCAGCAGCGAATCCGGGACTAGCGGCAATGAGCAGTTCTTC. It encodes CASSESGTSGNEQFF.

The chain carries TRBV7-2 and TRBJ1-2; no reliable D call. The germline CDR1 and CDR2 sequences are SGHTA and FQGNSA. Trimming removed 1 base from V and 0 bases from J, with 9 bases in between. The CDR3 is 15 amino acids. DNA for the CDR3: TGTGCCAGCAGCTTAGGGTCAGACACTAACTATGGCTACACCTTC. It encodes CASSLGSDTNYGYTF.

V gene TRBV20-1 combines with J gene TRBJ2-7; 7 nucleotides agree with TRBD1. The CDR3 has 11 residues. V was pared by 5 bases and J by 6 bases, with 4 bases of the junction left unmatched. Germline-derived CDR1 and CDR2 are DFQATT and SNEGSKA (reference sequence). CDR3: CSALTGAEQYF. The CDR3 nucleotides read TGCAGTGCTCTTACAGGGGCCGAGCAGTACTTC.

The chain employs TRBV10-3 and TRBJ2-5, with D perhaps matching TRBD1 (6 bases). CDR1 and CDR2 (germline): ENHRY, SYGVKD. The length of the CDR3 is 16 residues. The V gene lost 2 bases and the J gene lost 5 bases, with 18 bases spanning the gap. CDR3 sequence: CAISETVFVRGETQYF. CDR3 nucleotide sequence: TGTGCCATCAGTGAGACGGTTTTTGTTAGGGGGGAGACCCAGTACTTC.

The chain couples TRBV12-2 to TRBJ2-7; TRBD2 was called by the table and not checked on the DNA. TRBV12-2 is tagged as a pseudogene. The CDR3 covers 16 residues. This CDR3 is CASRTPGLADLYEQYF. For the CDR3, the DNA is TGTGCAAGTCGCACCCCGGGACTAGCGGACCTCTACGAGCAGTACTTC.

The chain has TRBV18 and TRBJ2-5; TRBD2 matches 12 bases. CDR3 length: 18 amino acids. The germline V gene has CDR1 KGHSH and CDR2 LQKENI. J was trimmed by 0 bases and V by 8 bases; bases with no gene match: 13. CDR3 DNA: TGTGCCAGCCCGAAGGGGCTAGCGGGGGGGCCCCACCAAGAGACCCAGTACTTC. Translating it yields CASPKGLAGGPHQETQYF.

V usage is TRBV10-3 and J usage is TRBJ2-2; possibly TRBD2 for D (6 bases). V dropped 2 bases and J dropped 4 bases, with 17 bases sitting between them. In germline, CDR1 is ENHRY, CDR2 SYGVKD. The CDR3 totals 17 residues. The CDR3 loop is CAISETPQTSFTGELFF. The CDR3 DNA reads as TGTGCCATCAGTGAGACCCCCCAGACTAGTTTCACCGGGGAGCTGTTTTTT.

The V and J genes are TRBV6-1 and TRBJ1-2; D is possibly TRBD1 (6 bases). This CDR3 is built from 14 residues. V was clipped by 9 bases and J by 5 bases, with 19 bases between them. Germline V CDR1 and CDR2: MNHNS, SASEGT. CDR3 amino acids: CARLWGGTKYGYTF. Here the CDR3 DNA reads TGTGCCAGGCTTTGGGGGGGGACAAAGTATGGCTACACCTTC.

V gene TRBV5-1 combines with J gene TRBJ1-3; D perhaps matches TRBD1 (6 bases). V was clipped by 6 bases and J by 1 base, with 11 bases between them. The germline V gene has CDR1 SGHRS and CDR2 YFSETQ. CDR3 size: 14 residues. The CDR3 DNA is TGCGCCAGCACACCACAGGGATCTGGAAACACCATATATTTT. Translating gives CASTPQGSGNTIYF.

This clone was detected once. V is TRBV18 and J is TRBJ2-7; the match to TRBD2 covers 7 bases. CDR3 length equals 14 residues. V shed 6 bases, J shed 3 bases, and the junction held 8 bases outside the gene matches. Germline-derived CDR1 and CDR2 are KGHSH and LQKENI. The CDR3 sequence: CASSPRGGIYEQYF. DNA for the CDR3: TGTGCCAGCTCTCCCCGGGGAGGGATCTACGAGCAGTACTTC.

Only a few counts were recorded for this clone. The CDR3 loop reads CASSGLDRAGTEAFF. DNA for the CDR3: TGTGCCAGCAGTGGACTGGACAGGGCTGGCACTGAAGCTTTCTTT. The rearrangement joins TRBV25-1 to TRBJ1-1; 8 bases are shared with TRBD1. The germline gives CDR1 MGHDK, CDR2 SYGVNS. The V and J ends lost 4 bases and 4 bases, in that order; junction bases with no gene match: 8. The CDR3 runs 15 residues.

This chain uses TRBV11-3 with TRBJ2-1; 8 nucleotides align to TRBD1. V dropped 4 bases and J dropped 3; count of bases not matched to a gene: 11. Germline lookup yields CDR1 SGHNT and CDR2 YENEEA. This CDR3 is 17 amino acids long. The CDR3 DNA reads TGTGCCAGCAGCTCCAGACAGGGGTCGGTAAACTACAATGAGCAGTTCTTC. Amino acids: CASSSRQGSVNYNEQFF. The variable domain in full, with the rest retrieved from reference TRBV11-3 and TRBJ2-1, is EAGVVQSPRYKIIEKKQPVAFWCNPISGHNTLYWYLQNLGQGPELLIRYENEEAVDDSQLPKDRFSAERLKGVDSTLKIQPAELGDSAVYLCASSSRQGSVNYNEQFFGPGTRLTVL.

The chain links TRBV4-1 to TRBJ1-2, with TRBD1 matching 10 bases. Germline loops: CDR1 MGHRA, CDR2 YSYEKL. V lost 1 base to trimming and J lost 5 bases; unmatched junction nucleotides: 10. CDR3 length equals 17 residues. DNA of the CDR3: TGCGCCAGCAGCCAAGGCCTCCGGGACAGGGGTGGGTATGGCTACACCTTC. As protein: CASSQGLRDRGGYGYTF.

With regard to this clone: The sample has other DNA sequences that encode this CDR3 too. The chain recombines TRBV6-5 with TRBJ1-2, with TRBD1 identical over 8 bases. The CDR3 is 14 residues long. Trimming at V came to 0 bases and at J to 4 bases, leaving 1 base not matched to a gene. CDR1 is MNHEY and CDR2 is SVGAGI in the germline V gene. In DNA form, the CDR3 reads TGTGCCAGCAGTTACTCTGGACAGGGCTATGGCTACACCTTC. Translation: CASSYSGQGYGYTF.